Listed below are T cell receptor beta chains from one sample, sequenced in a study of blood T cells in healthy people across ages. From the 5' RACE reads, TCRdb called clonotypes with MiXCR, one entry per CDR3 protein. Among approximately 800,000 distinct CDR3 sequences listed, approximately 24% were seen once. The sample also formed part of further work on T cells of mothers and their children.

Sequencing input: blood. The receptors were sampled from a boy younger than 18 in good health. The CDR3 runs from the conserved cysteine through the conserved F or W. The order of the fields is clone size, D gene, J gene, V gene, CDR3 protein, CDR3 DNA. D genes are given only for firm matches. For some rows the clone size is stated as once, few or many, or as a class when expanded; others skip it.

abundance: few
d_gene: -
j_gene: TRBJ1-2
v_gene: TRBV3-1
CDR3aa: CASRRTGDYGYTF
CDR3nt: TGTGCCAGCAGAAGAACAGGAGACTATGGCTACACCTTC

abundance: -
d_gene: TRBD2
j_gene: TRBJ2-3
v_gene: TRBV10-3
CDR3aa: CAVAFGAGGSTDTQYF
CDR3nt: TGTGCCGTCGCCTTTGGGGCGGGGGGGAGCACAGATACGCAGTATTTT

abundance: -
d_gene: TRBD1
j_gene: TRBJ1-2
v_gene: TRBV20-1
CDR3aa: CSARGDRVNGYTF
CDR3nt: TGCAGTGCTAGAGGGGACAGGGTGAATGGCTACACCTTC

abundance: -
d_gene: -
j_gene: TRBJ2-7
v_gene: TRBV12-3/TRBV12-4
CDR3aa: CASVGTPLSEQYF
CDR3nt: TGTGCCAGCGTTGGGACCCCCCTGAGCGAGCAGTACTTC

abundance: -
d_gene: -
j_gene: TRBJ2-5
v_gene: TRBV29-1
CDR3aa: CSVGRDQETQYF
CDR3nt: TGCAGCGTTGGGAGGGACCAAGAGACCCAGTACTTC

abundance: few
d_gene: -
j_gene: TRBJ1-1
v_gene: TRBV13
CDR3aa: CASSFRGLNTEAFF
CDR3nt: TGTGCCAGCAGCTTCCGGGGCCTGAACACTGAAGCTTTCTTT

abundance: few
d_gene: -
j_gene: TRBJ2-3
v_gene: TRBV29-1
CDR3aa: CSGEIDADTQYF
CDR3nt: TGCAGCGGTGAAATAGACGCAGATACGCAGTATTTT

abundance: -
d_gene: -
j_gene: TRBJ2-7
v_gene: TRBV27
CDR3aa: CASSFGRNYEQYF
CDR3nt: TGTGCCAGCAGTTTCGGCAGGAACTACGAGCAGTACTTC

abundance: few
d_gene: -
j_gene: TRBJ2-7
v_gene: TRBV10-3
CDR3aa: CAITRTASSYEQYF
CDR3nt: TGTGCCATCACCAGGACTGCTAGCTCCTACGAGCAGTACTTC

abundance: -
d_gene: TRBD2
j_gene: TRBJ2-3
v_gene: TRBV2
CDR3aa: CASRPGLAGDTQYF
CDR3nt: TGTGCCAGCAGGCCGGGACTAGCCGGAGATACGCAGTATTTT

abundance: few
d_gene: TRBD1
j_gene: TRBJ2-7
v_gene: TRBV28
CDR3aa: CASSLTDRAGEQYF
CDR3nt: TGTGCCAGCAGTTTGACCGACAGGGCTGGCGAGCAGTACTTC

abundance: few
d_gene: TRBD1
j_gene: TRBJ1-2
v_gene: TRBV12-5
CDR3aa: CASGRGTGVGGLYGYTF
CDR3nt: TGTGCTAGTGGCCGGGGGACAGGGGTTGGGGGCCTCTATGGCTACACCTTC

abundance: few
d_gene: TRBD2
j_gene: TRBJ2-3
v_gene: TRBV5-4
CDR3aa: CASRRLAGITDTQYF
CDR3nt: TGTGCCAGCAGACGACTAGCGGGGATAACAGATACGCAGTATTTT

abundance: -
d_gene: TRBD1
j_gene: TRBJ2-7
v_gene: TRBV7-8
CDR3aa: CASSLVGTGGYEQYF
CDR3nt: TGTGCCAGCAGCTTAGTCGGGACAGGGGGTTACGAGCAGTACTTC

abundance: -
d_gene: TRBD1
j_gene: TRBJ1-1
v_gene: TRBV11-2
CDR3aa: CASSSMGQMNTEAFF
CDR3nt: TGTGCCAGCAGCTCAATGGGACAGATGAACACTGAAGCTTTCTTT

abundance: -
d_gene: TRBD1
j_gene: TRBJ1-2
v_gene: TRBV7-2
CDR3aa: CASRDRAGGYTF
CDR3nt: TGTGCCAGCAGGGACAGGGCGGGGGGCTACACCTTC

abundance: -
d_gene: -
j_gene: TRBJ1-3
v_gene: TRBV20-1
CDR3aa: CSAKGENTIYF
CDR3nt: TGCAGTGCTAAAGGAGAGAACACCATATATTTT

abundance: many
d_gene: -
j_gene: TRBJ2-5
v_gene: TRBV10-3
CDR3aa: CAISDTSRETQYF
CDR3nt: TGTGCCATCAGTGATACTAGCCGGGAGACCCAGTACTTC

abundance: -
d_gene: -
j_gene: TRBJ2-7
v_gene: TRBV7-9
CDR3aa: CASTAGSNEQYF
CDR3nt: TGTGCCAGCACCGCAGGGAGTAACGAGCAGTACTTC

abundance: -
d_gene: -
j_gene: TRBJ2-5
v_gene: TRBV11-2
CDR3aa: CASSLSWALDF
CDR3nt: TGTGCCAGCAGCTTAAGTTGGGCCCTGGATTTC

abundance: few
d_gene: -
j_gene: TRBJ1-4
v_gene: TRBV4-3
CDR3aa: CASSLPGRQIGTNEKLFF
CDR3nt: TGCGCCAGCAGCCTCCCGGGACGGCAGATTGGGACTAATGAAAAACTGTTTTTT

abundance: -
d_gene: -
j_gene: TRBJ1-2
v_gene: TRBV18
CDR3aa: CASSPLGSEANYGYTF
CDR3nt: TGTGCCAGCTCCCCCCTGGGGAGTGAAGCTAACTATGGCTACACCTTC

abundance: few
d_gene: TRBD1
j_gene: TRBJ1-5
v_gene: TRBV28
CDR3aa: CASRPDTLRQGPPYINQPQHF
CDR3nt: TGTGCCAGCAGGCCCGACACACTCCGACAGGGGCCCCCCTATATCAATCAGCCCCAGCATTTT

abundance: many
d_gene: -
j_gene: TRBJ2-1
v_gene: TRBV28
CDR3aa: CASRKTVYNEQFF
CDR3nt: TGTGCCAGCAGGAAGACAGTATACAATGAGCAGTTCTTC

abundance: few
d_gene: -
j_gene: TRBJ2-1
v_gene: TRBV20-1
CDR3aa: CSTPGRLQFNEQFF
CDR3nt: TGCTCAACTCCGGGACGTCTCCAGTTCAATGAGCAGTTCTTC

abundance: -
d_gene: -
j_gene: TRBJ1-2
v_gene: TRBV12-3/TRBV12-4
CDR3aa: CASSGAGARAGGYTF
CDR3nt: TGTGCCAGCAGTGGGGCAGGGGCGAGGGCTGGTGGCTACACCTTC

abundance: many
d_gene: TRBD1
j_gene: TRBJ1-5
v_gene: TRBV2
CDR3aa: CASSPQGASNQPQHF
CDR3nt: TGTGCCAGCAGTCCACAGGGGGCTTCTAATCAGCCCCAGCATTTT

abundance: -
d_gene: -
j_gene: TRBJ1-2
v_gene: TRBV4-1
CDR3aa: CASSQDAVLGYTF
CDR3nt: TGCGCCAGCAGCCAAGATGCGGTACTTGGCTACACCTTC

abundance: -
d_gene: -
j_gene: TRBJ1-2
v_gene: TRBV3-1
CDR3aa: CASRCYGYTF
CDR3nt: TGTGCCAGCAGGTGCTATGGCTACACCTTC

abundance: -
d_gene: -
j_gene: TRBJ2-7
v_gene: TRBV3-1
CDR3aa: CASSQDGQGRKQYF
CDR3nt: TGTGCCAGCAGCCAAGATGGGCAGGGTCGAAAGCAGTACTTC

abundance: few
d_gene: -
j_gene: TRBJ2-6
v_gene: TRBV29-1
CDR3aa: CSVSDSPSGANVLTF
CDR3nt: TGCAGCGTTTCGGACAGTCCCTCTGGGGCCAACGTCCTGACTTTC

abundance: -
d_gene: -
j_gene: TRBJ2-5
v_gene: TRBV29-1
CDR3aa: CSAGEKTQYF
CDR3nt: TGCAGCGCGGGGGAAAAGACCCAGTACTTC

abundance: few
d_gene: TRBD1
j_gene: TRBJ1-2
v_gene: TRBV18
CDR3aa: CASSPGGQAYGYTF
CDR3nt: TGTGCCAGCTCACCGGGGGGACAGGCTTATGGCTACACCTTC

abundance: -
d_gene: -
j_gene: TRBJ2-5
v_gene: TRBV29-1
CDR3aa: CSVGTPGGETQYF
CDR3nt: TGCAGCGTTGGGACCCCCGGTGGGGAGACCCAGTACTTC

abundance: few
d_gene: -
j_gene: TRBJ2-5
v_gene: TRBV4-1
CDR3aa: CASSQEWGAWQETQYF
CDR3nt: TGCGCCAGCAGCCAAGAGTGGGGGGCCTGGCAAGAGACCCAGTACTTC

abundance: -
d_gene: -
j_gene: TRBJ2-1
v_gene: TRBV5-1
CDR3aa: CASIPDAQRAYNEQFF
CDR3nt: TGCGCCAGCATTCCGGACGCACAAAGGGCCTACAATGAGCAGTTCTTC

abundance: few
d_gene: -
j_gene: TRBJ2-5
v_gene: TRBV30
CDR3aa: CAWSPSQSTQYF
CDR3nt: TGTGCCTGGAGTCCCAGCCAGTCGACCCAGTACTTC

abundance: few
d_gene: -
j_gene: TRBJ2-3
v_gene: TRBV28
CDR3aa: CASSDRANTQYF
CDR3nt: TGTGCCAGCAGTGACCGGGCGAACACGCAGTATTTT

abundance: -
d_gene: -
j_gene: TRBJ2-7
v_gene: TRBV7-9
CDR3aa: CASLGRSYEQYF
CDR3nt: TGTGCCAGCCTCGGACGGAGCTACGAGCAGTACTTC

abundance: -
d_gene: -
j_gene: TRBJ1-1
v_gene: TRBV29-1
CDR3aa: CSAQGRLNTGNTEAFF
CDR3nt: TGCAGCGCCCAAGGCAGACTCAATACAGGGAACACTGAAGCTTTCTTT

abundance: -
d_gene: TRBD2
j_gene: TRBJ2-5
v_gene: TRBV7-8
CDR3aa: CASSLPGGTETQYF
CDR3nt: TGTGCCAGCAGCTTACCCGGGGGGACGGAGACCCAGTACTTC

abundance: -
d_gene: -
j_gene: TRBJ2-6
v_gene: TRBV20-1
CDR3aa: CSARRPFGAAGANVLTF
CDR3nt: TGCAGTGCTAGAAGACCCTTTGGGGCAGCTGGGGCCAACGTCCTGACTTTC

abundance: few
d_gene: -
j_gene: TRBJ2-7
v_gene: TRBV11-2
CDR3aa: CASSLRLSVSYEQYF
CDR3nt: TGTGCCAGCAGCCTAAGACTCTCGGTCTCCTACGAGCAGTACTTC

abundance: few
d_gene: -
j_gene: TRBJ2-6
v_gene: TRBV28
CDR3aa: CVSSLWDGGANVLTF
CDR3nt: TGTGTCAGCAGTTTATGGGATGGTGGGGCCAACGTCCTGACTTTC

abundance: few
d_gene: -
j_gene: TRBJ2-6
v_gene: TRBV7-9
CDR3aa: CASRNQDPGANVLTF
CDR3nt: TGTGCCAGCAGGAACCAGGATCCTGGGGCCAACGTCCTGACTTTC

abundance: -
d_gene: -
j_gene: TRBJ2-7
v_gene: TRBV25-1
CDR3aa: CASTKRGYWAYEQYF
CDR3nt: TGTGCCAGCACCAAGAGGGGATATTGGGCCTACGAGCAGTACTTC

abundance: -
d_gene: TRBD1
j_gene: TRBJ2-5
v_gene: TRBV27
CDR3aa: CASSLGQGQWETQYF
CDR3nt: TGTGCCAGCAGTTTGGGACAGGGGCAGTGGGAGACCCAGTACTTC

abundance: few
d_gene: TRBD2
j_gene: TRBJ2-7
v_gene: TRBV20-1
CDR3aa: CSVINQRGGLSEQYF
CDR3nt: TGCAGTGTTATAAATCAGCGGGGGGGCCTGAGCGAGCAGTACTTC

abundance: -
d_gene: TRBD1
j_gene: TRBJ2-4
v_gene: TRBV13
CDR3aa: CASSQRALDRWGNIHYF
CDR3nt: TGTGCCAGCAGCCAGAGAGCGTTGGACAGGTGGGGGAACATTCACTACTTC

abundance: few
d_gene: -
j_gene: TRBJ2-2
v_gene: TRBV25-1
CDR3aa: CASSDLGGSGTGELFF
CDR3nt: TGTGCCAGCAGTGATCTGGGGGGCAGTGGAACCGGGGAGCTGTTTTTT

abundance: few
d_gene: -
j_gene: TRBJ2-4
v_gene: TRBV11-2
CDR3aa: CASGGGGLNIQYF
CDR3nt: TGTGCCAGCGGAGGGGGGGGCTTGAACATTCAGTACTTC

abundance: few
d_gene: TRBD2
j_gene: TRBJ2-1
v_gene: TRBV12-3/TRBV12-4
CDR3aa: CASRVSGGAYNEQFF
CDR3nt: TGTGCCAGCAGAGTTAGCGGGGGGGCCTACAATGAGCAGTTCTTC

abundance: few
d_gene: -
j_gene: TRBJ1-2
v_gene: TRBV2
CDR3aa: CASRGGDRREGYTF
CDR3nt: TGTGCCAGCAGGGGGGGCGACCGACGCGAAGGCTACACCTTC

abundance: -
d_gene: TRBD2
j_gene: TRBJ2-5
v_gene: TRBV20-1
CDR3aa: CSAKLAGANGAQYF
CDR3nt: TGCAGTGCTAAACTAGCGGGGGCAAACGGGGCCCAGTACTTC

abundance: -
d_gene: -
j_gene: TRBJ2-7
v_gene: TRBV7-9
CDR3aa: CASSLGAAGRKLGEQYF
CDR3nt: TGTGCCAGCAGCCTCGGGGCGGCAGGCCGAAAACTGGGCGAGCAGTACTTC

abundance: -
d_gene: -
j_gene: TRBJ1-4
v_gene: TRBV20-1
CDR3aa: CSASGGLREKLFF
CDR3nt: TGCAGTGCTAGCGGGGGTCTTAGAGAAAAACTGTTTTTT

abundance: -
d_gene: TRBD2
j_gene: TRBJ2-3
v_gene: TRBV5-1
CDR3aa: CASSPVASGVTDTQYF
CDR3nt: TGCGCCAGCAGCCCGGTTGCTAGCGGGGTTACAGATACGCAGTATTTT

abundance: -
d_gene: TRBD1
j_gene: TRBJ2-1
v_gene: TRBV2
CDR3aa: CASSEQGEIYNEQFF
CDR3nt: TGTGCCAGCAGTGAGCAGGGGGAAATCTACAATGAGCAGTTCTTC

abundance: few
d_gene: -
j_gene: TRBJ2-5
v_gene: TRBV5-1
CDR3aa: CASSLGQVRETQYF
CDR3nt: TGCGCCAGCAGCTTGGGGCAGGTCAGGGAGACCCAGTACTTC

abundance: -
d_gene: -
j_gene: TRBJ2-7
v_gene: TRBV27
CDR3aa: CASSFPGRQTYEQYF
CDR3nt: TGTGCCAGCAGTTTCCCCGGGAGACAAACTTACGAGCAGTACTTC